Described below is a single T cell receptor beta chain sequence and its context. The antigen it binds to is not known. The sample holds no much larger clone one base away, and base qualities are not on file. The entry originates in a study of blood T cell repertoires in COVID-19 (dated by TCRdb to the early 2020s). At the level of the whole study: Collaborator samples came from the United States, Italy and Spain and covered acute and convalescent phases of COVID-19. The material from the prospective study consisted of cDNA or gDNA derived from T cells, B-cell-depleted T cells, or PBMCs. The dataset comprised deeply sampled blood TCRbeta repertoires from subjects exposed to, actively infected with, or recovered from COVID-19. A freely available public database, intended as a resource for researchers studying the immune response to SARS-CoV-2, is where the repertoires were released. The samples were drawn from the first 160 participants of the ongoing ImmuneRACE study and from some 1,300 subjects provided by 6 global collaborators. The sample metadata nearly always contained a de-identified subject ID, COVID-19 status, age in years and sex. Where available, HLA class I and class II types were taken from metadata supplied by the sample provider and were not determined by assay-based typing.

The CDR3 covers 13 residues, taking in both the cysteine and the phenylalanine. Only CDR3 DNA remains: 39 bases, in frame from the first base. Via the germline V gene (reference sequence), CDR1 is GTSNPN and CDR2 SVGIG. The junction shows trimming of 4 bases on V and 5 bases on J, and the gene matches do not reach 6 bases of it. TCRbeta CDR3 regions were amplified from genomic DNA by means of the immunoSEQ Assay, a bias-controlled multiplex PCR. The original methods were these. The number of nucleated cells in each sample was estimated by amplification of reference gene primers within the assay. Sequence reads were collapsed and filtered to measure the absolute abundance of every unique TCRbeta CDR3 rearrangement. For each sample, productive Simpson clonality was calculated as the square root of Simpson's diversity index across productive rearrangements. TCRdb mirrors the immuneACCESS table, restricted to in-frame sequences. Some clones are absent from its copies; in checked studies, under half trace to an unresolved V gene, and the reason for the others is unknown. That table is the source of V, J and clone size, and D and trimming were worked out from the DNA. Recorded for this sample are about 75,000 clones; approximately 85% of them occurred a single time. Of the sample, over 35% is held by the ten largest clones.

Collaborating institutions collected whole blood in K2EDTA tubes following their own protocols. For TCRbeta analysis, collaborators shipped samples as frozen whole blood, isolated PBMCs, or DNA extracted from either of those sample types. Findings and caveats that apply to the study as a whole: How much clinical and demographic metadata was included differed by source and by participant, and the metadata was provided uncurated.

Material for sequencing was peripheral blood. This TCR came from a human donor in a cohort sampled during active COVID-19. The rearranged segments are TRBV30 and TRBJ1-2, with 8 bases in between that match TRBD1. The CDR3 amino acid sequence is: CAWITGGIYGYTF. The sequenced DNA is TGTGCCTGGATAACAGGGGGGATATATGGCTACACCTTC.